This T cell receptor (beta chain) was sequenced during a study of cytomegalovirus exposure and HLA in healthy donors. In the PCR, 60 Vbeta and 13 Jbeta primers were used. Only in-frame clones appear in the TCRdb table, and some are missing; sequencing was by immunoSEQ multiplex PCR. The table lists about 140,000 clones, about four fifths of them singletons. Trimming cost V 4 bases and J 2 bases; bases outside gene matches: 5. Germline assignment: CDR1 SGHTS and CDR2 YDEGEE. CDR3 length: 15 amino acids. The chain combines TRBV5-8 with TRBJ2-2, with TRBD1 matching over 7 bases. The sample comprised PBMCs. The receptor was isolated from a man in his thirties or forties in good health. CDR3 sequence: CASSRGQTNTGELFF. CDR3 in DNA: TGTGCCAGCAGCCGGGGACAGACTAACACCGGGGAGCTGTTTTTT.